The clone carrying this T cell receptor beta chain came up many times. Clinicians diagnosed using symptoms, serum thyroxine, TRAb, thyroid ultrasound and orbital computed tomography. The sample originates from a study of Graves' ophthalmopathy and Graves' hyperthyroidism. Looking at the study overall: Sampling took place at initial diagnosis, with peripheral blood obtained before any treatment.

Amplifying from RNA transcripts, the study obtained TCR beta CDR3 regions. HTBI-primed first-round RT-PCR preceded second-round multiplex PCR. TCRdb re-called the multiplex PCR reads through MiXCR, storing one row per CDR3 protein. The sample shows roughly 480,000 distinct CDR3 sequences, about an eighth of them seen only once. The sequence was collected from a woman aged 30 to 39 with Graves' ophthalmopathy. Sequenced sample: blood.

DNA for the CDR3: TGTGCCAGCAGCCCCGCCGGGACTAGCGGAGAGACCCAGTACTTC. This gives the protein CASSPAGTSGETQYF. The J gene is TRBJ2-5, the V gene TRBV11-2, with 11 bases fitting TRBD2. J lost 4 bases, V lost 5 bases, and 6 bases had no gene match. Germline CDR1 and CDR2: SGHAT and FQNNGV. This CDR3 comprises 15 residues.